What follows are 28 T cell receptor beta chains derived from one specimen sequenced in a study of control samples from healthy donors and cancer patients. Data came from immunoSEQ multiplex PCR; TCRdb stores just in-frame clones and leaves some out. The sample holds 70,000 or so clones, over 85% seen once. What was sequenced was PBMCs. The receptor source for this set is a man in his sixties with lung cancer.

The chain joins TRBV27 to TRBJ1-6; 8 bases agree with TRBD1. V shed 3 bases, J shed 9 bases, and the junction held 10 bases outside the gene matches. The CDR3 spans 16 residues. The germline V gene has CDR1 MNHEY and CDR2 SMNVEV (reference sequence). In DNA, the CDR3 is TGTGCCAGCAGTTTTATGATGACAGGGGTCGGTTCACCCCTCCACTTT. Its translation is CASSFMMTGVGSPLHF.

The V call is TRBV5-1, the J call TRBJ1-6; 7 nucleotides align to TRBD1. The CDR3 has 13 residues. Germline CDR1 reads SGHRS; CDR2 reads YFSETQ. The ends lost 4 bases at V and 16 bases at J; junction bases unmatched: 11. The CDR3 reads CASSRLPGQELHF. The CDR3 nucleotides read TGCGCCAGCAGCCGATTACCAGGACAGGAGCTCCACTTT. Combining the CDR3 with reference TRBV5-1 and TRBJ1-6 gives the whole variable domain KAGVTQTPRYLIKTRGQQVTLSCSPISGHRSVSWYQQTPGQGLQFLFEYFSETQRNKGNFPGRFSGRQFSNSRSEMNVSTLELGDSALYLCASSRLPGQELHFGNGTRLTVT.

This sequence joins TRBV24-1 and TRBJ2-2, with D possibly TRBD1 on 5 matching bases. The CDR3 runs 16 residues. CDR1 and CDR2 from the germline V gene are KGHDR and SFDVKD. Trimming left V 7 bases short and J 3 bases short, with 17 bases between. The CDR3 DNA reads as TGTGCCACCAGCGACCGGGCCCTAGGGGACACCGGGGAGCTGTTTTTT. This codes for CATSDRALGDTGELFF.

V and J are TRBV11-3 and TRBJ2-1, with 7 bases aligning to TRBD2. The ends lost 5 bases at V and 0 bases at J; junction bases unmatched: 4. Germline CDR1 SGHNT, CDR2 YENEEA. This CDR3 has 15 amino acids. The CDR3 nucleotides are TGTGCCAGCAGCACGCGGGGGAGCTCCTACAATGAGCAGTTCTTC. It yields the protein CASSTRGSSYNEQFF.

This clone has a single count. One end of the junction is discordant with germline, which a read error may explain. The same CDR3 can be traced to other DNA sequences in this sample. The CDR3 coding sequence is TGCGCCAGCAGACGAACCGGGACAGGGAATCTTTATGGCTACACCTTC. The encoded protein is CASRRTGTGNLYGYTF. This chain connects TRBV5-6 to TRBJ1-2; 9 positions match TRBD1. This CDR3 has 16 residues. Germline loops: CDR1 SGHDT, CDR2 YYEEEE. Full variable domain (outside the CDR3, taken from reference TRBV5-6 and TRBJ1-2): DAGVTQSPTHLIKTRGQQVTLRCSPKSGHDTVSWYQQALGQGPQFIFQYYEEEERQRGNFPDRFSGHQFPNYSSELNVNALLLGDSALYLCASRRTGTGNLYGYTFGSGTRLTVV.

The CDR3 DNA is TGTGCCAGCAGTTCTCACCGGGCTTCAGTTGGACAGGGGTTGGACGAGCAGTACTTC. It encodes CASSSHRASVGQGLDEQYF. The gene calls are TRBV27 and TRBJ2-7; 9 nucleotides line up with TRBD1. CDR3 length: 19 residues. CDR1 is MNHEY and CDR2 is SMNVEV in the germline V gene (reference sequence). With V trimmed by 4 bases and J by 5 bases, 21 bases remained unmatched.

The CDR3 loop is CASSRGLTKSSGNTIYF. The DNA of the CDR3 is TGTGCCAGCAGCCGAGGATTGACAAAATCCTCTGGAAACACCATATATTTT. V and J are TRBV4-2 and TRBJ1-3; D is unclear. The V gene's germline CDR1 is LGHNA and CDR2 YNFKEQ. The CDR3 consists of 17 residues. Trimming left V 4 bases short and J 0 bases short, with 16 bases between.

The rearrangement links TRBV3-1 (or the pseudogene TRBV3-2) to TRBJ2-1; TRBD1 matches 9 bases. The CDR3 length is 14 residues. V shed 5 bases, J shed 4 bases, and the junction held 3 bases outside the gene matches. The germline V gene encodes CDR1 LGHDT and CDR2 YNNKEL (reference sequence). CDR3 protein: CASSSGTGYNEQFF. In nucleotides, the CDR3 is TGTGCCAGCAGCTCAGGGACAGGGTACAATGAGCAGTTCTTC.

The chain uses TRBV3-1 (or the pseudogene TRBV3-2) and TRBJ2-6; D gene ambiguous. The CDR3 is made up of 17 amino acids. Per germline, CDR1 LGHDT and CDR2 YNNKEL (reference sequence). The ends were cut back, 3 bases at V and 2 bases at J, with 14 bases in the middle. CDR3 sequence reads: CASSQPFTAPGANVLTF. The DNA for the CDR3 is TGTGCCAGCAGCCAGCCGTTTACAGCCCCTGGGGCCAACGTCCTGACTTTC.

The CDR3 is CSVGRGQNYEQYF. The CDR3 DNA reads TGCAGCGTAGGAAGGGGACAGAACTACGAGCAGTACTTC. The chain combines TRBV29-1 with TRBJ2-7, with 7 bases that match TRBD1. Looked up from germline, CDR1 is SQVTM and CDR2 is ANQGSEA. V lost 6 bases to trimming and J lost 3 bases; unmatched junction nucleotides: 8. The CDR3 consists of 13 residues.

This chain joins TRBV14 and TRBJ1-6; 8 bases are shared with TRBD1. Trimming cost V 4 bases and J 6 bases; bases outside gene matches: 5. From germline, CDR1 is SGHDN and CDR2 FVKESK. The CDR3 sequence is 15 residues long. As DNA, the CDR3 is TGTGCCAGCAGCCTTCAGGGGGCGAGTAATTCACCCCTCCACTTT. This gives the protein CASSLQGASNSPLHF.

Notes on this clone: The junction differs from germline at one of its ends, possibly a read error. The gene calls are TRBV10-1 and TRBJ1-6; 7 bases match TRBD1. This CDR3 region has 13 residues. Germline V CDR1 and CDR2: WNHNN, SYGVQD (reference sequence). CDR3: CASRDRDGSPLHF. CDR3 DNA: TGCGCCAGCCGTGACAGGGATGGGTCACCCCTCCACTTT.

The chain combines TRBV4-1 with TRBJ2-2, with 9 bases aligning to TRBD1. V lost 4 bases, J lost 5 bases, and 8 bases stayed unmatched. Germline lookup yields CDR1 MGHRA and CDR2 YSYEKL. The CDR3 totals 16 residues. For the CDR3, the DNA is TGCGCCAGCAGCCTCAACAGGGGGCGCGGAACCGGGGAGCTGTTTTTT. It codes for CASSLNRGRGTGELFF.

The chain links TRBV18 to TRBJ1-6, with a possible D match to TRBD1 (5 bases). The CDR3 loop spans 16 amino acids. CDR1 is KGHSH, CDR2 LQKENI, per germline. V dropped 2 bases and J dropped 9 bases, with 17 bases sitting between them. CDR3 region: CASSPSPAGMPSPLHF. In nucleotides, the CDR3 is TGTGCCAGCTCACCAAGCCCGGCAGGGATGCCTTCACCCCTCCACTTT.

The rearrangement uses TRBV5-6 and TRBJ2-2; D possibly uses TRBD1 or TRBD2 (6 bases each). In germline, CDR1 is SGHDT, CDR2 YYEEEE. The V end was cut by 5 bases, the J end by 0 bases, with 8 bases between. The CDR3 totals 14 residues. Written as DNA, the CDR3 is TGTGCCAGCAGTAGGGGGGCGAACACCGGGGAGCTGTTTTTT. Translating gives CASSRGANTGELFF.

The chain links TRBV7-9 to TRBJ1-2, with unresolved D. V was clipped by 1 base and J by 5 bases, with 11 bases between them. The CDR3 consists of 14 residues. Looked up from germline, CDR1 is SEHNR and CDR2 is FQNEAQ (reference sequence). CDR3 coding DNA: TGTGCCAGCAGCTTAGGAGGGATTGAATATGGCTACACCTTC. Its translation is CASSLGGIEYGYTF.

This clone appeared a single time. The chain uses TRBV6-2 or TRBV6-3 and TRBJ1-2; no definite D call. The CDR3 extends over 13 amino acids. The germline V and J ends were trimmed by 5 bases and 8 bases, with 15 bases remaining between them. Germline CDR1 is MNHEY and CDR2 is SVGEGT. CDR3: CASSQDVGGGYTF. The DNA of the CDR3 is TGTGCCAGCAGTCAAGATGTGGGCGGCGGCTACACCTTC.

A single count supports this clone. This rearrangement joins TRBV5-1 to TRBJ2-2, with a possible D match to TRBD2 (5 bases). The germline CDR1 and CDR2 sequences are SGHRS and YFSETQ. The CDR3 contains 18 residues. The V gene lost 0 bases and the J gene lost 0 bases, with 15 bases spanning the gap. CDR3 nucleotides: TGCGCCAGCAGCTTGGCCGGTCCGGCGCGGGCGAACACCGGGGAGCTGTTTTTT. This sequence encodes CASSLAGPARANTGELFF.

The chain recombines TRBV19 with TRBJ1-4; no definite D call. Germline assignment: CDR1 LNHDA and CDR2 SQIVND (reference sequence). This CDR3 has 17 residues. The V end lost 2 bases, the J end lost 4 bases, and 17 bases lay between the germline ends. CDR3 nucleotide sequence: TGTGCCAGTAGTATAAAGGGATGGACGGGAGATAATGAAAAACTGTTTTTT. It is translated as CASSIKGWTGDNEKLFF. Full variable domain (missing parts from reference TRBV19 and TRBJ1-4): DGGITQSPKYLFRKEGQNVTLSCEQNLNHDAMYWYRQDPGQGLRLIYYSQIVNDFQKGDIAEGYSVSREKKESFPLTVTSAQKNPTAFYLCASSIKGWTGDNEKLFFGSGTQLSVL.

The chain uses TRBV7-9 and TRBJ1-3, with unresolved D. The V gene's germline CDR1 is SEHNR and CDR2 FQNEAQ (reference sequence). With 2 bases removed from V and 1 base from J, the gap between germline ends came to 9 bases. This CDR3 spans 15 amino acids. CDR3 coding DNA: TGTGCCAGCAGCTTAATCGCGGCATCTGGAAACACCATATATTTT. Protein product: CASSLIAASGNTIYF.

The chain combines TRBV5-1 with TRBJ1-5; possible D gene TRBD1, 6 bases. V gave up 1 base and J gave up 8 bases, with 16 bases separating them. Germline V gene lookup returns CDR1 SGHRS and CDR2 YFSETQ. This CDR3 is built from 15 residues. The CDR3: CASSLTTGSSEPQHF. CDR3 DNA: TGCGCCAGCAGCTTGACGACAGGCTCTTCGGAGCCCCAGCATTTT.

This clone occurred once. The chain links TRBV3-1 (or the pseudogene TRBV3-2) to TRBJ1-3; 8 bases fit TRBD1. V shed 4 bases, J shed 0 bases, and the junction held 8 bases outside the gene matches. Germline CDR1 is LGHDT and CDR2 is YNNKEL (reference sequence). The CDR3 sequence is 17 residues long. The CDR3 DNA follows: TGTGCCAGCAGCCCCGGGACAGGAGTAAGCTCTGGAAACACCATATATTTT. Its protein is CASSPGTGVSSGNTIYF.

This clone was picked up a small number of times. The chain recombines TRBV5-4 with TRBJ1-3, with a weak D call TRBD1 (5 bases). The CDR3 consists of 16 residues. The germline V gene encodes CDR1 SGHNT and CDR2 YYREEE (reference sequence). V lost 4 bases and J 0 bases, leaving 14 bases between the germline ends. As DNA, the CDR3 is TGTGCCAGCAGCGGGGGGGGGACCTTCTCTGGAAACACCATATATTTT. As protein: CASSGGGTFSGNTIYF.

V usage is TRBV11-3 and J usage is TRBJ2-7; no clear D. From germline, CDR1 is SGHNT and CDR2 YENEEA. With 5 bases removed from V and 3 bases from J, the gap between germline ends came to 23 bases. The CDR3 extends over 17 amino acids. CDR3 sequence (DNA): TGTGCCAGCAGCCCAAGCCGGACGGTTGACGGTCGCTACGAGCAGTACTTC. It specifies CASSPSRTVDGRYEQYF.

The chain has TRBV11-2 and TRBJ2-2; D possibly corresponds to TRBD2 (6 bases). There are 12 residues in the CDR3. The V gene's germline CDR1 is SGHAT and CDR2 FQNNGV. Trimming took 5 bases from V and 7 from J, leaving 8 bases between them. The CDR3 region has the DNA TGTGCCAGCAGCCCGGGGGTCGGGGAGCTGTTTTTT. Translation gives CASSPGVGELFF. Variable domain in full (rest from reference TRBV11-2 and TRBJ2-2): EAGVAQSPRYKIIEKRQSVAFWCNPISGHATLYWYQQILGQGPKLLIQFQNNGVVDDSQLPKDRFSAERLKGVDSTLKIQPAKLEDSAVYLCASSPGVGELFFGEGSRLTVL.

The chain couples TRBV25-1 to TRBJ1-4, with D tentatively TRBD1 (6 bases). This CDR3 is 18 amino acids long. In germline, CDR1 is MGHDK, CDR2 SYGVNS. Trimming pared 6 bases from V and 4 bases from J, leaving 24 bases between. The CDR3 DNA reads TGTGCCAGCAGCCCCCACCAAACTCGGACAGAGATTAATGAAAAACTGTTTTTT. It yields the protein CASSPHQTRTEINEKLFF.

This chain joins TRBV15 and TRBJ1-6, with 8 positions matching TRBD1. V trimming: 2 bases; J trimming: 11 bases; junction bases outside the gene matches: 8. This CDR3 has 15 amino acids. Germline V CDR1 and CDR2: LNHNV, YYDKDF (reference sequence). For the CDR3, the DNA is TGTGCCACCAGCAGATTAGCGACAGGGGTGGCACCCCTCCACTTT. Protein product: CATSRLATGVAPLHF.

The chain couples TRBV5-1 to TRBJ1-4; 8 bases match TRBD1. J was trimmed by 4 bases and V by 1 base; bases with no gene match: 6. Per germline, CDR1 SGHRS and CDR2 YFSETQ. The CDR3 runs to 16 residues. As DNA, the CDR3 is TGCGCCAGCAGCTTGAGGGGACAGGCCCGTAATGAAAAACTGTTTTTT. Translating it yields CASSLRGQARNEKLFF.